This TCR beta chain was sequenced during a study of T-cell reconstitution after alpha-beta-depleted transplantation in children. Overall study findings and caveats: At the one-year point after transplant, T-cell counts and TCRbeta diversity were found to come mostly from T cells that had been newly produced.

During its preparation, the TCRbeta library received unique molecular identifiers. Using its own MiXCR run on the PCR reads, TCRdb lists one record per CDR3 protein. The sample holds some 350,000 distinct CDR3 sequences, about 17% seen once. J was trimmed by 7 bases and V by 5 bases; bases with no gene match: 10. The germline V gene encodes CDR1 MNHEY and CDR2 SMNVEV (reference sequence). This CDR3 has 15 amino acids. Of note for this clonotype: The antigen is undetermined.

The source material was PBMCs, mostly from graft donor cells, sampled 360 days after TCRalphabeta/CD19-depleted stem cell transplant. This chain uses TRBV27 with TRBJ1-2; 10 bases line up with TRBD1. This TCR derives from a male patient aged 2 to 9 who had a stem cell transplant for acute lymphoblastic leukemia, so the T cells may come from the graft donor. The CDR3 reads CASSLLGDRGSGYTF. CDR3 nucleotide sequence: TGTGCCAGCAGTCTCCTAGGGGACAGGGGCTCTGGCTACACCTTC.